The 5 T cell receptor beta chains listed next were all sequenced from one sample in a study of blood T cell repertoires in COVID-19. The repertoire was sequenced with immunoSEQ multiplex PCR; TCRdb's copy has only in-frame clones and lacks some. This table has under 300,000 clones, around 87% appearing once. The sequencing input was peripheral blood. The receptor source for this set is a man younger than 30 with active or convalescent COVID-19.

The gene calls are TRBV5-1 and TRBJ2-5, with 10 bases matching TRBD2. Germline CDR1 and CDR2: SGHRS and YFSETQ. The CDR3 totals 16 residues. The V segment lost 3 bases and the J segment 2 bases; nucleotides outside the gene matches: 7. In nucleotides, the CDR3 is TGCGCCAGCAGCTCCGGGACTAGCGTGCGGCAAGAGACCCAGTACTTC. Translated, it gives CASSSGTSVRQETQYF.

V gene TRBV27 combines with J gene TRBJ2-1; the D gene is possibly TRBD2 (5 bases). The length of the CDR3 is 14 residues. V lost 2 bases, J lost 8 bases, and 13 bases lay in between. Germline V gives CDR1 MNHEY, CDR2 SMNVEV (reference sequence). This CDR3 is CASSLIRSGHEQFF. In DNA, the CDR3 is TGTGCCAGCAGTTTAATCCGGAGCGGCCATGAGCAGTTCTTC.

CDR3 protein: CASSPATDSYEQYF. In DNA form, the CDR3 reads TGTGCCAGCTCACCTGCGACAGACTCCTACGAGCAGTACTTC. The chain joins TRBV18 to TRBJ2-7; a weak D match, TRBD1 (5 bases). This CDR3 has 14 residues. CDR1 and CDR2 (germline): KGHSH, LQKENI. V was pared by 3 bases and J by 0 bases, with 9 bases between.

The chain uses TRBV19 and TRBJ2-1; 11 nucleotides align to TRBD2. CDR3 length equals 15 residues. Looked up from germline, CDR1 is LNHDA and CDR2 is SQIVND (reference sequence). V shed 5 bases and J 5 bases; nucleotides not matched to a gene: 5. The CDR3 loop is CASSWLAGGNNEQFF. CDR3 nucleotides: TGTGCCAGTAGTTGGCTAGCGGGGGGCAACAATGAGCAGTTCTTC.

The chain recombines TRBV24-1 with TRBJ2-2, with D tentatively TRBD1 (5 bases). The CDR3 extends over 14 amino acids. From germline, CDR1 is KGHDR and CDR2 SFDVKD. V was cut by 8 bases and J by 0 bases, with 9 bases left in between. The CDR3 region has the DNA TGTGCCACCAAAGACAGTTCGAACACCGGGGAGCTGTTTTTT. Its protein product is CATKDSSNTGELFF.